This T cell receptor beta chain originates from a study of blood T cell repertoires in COVID-19. V was pared by 4 bases and J by 7 bases, with 19 bases between. The CDR3 runs 15 residues. The germline V gene encodes CDR1 MGHDK and CDR2 SYGVNS. Clones were read by immunoSEQ multiplex PCR, and TCRdb kept only the in-frame ones, dropping some. The data show some 150,000 clones, roughly 88% seen once. The sample was PBMCs or T cells enriched from blood (not recorded which). The receptor was isolated from a woman aged 25 to 45 with acute COVID-19. The chain uses TRBV25-1 and TRBJ1-1, with D maybe TRBD1 (6 bases). CDR3 nucleotides: TGTGCCAGCAGTGCGGGGGGGCGCCCCTCCTTTGAAGCTTTCTTT. As protein: CASSAGGRPSFEAFF.